The source of this T cell receptor (beta chain) is a study of identical twins. CDR1 and CDR2 from the germline V gene are SGHRS and YFSETQ. V was trimmed by 1 base and J by 6 bases, leaving 8 bases between them. The CDR3 consists of 12 residues. TCRdb recomputed calls from the 5' RACE reads with MiXCR, one row per CDR3 protein. The sample includes about 690,000 distinct CDR3 sequences, 21% seen only once; the top ten take 4% to 4.5%. This clonotype was seen repeatedly, ten times or more. This sample also belongs to another study, concerning T cells expressing NK-cell markers. From that second work: The dominant NKG2C+ clonotypes represented about 1.0-8% of CD8+ T cells in five or six donors. The study did not resolve the HCMV specificity of expanded NKG2C+ T cell clones.

The sequence derives from a woman aged 18-29 years in good health. This chain uses TRBV5-1 with TRBJ2-7; D possibly corresponds to TRBD1 (5 bases). Sequencing was done on a sample of PBMCs. The CDR3 protein is CASSLLRGEQYF. The CDR3 DNA sequence: TGCGCCAGCAGCTTGCTTAGGGGCGAGCAGTACTTC.